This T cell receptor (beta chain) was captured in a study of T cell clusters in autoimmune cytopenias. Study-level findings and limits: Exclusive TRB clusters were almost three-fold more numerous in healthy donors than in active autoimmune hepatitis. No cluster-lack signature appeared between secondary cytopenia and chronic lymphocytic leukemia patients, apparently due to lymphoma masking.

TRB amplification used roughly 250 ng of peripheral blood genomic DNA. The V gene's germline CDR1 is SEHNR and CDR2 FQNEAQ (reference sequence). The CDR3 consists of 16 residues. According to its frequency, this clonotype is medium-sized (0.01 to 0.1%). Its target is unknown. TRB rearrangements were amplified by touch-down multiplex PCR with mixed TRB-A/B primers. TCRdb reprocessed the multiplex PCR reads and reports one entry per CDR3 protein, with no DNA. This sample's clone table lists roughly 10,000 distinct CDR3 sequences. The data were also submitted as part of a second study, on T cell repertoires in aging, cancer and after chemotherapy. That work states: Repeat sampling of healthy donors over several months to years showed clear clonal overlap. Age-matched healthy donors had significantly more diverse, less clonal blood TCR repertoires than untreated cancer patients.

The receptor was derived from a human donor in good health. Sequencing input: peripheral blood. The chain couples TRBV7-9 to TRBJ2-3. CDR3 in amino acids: CASSLARRSSTDTQYF.